The entry that follows covers one T cell receptor (beta chain) sequence. The antigen is not known. CDR1 is SNHLY and CDR2 is FYNNEI in the germline V gene. This CDR3 contains 13 residues. After removal of 4 bases from V and 7 bases from J, the junction contained 5 bases not matched to a gene. This entry is derived from a study of cytomegalovirus exposure and HLA in healthy donors. Study-wide results and caveats: Whilst most TCR sequences proved rare, a subset of public TCRs occurred across many donors. Subsequent analysis found a tendency for first-cohort TCR clusters to co-occur within the 120 or so validation repertoires. There were 150 or so TCR beta chains listed as cytomegalovirus-associated.

The donors were in the roughly 110-subject validation cohort; that cohort was separate from the roughly 700-subject first cohort. TCRdb keeps only in-frame clones here, not all; method: immunoSEQ multiplex PCR. The sample yields approximately 190,000 clones, 84% seen once. This sequence originates from a man aged 18 to 29 in good health and CMV-seropositive. The sample was PBMCs. The rearrangement links TRBV2 to TRBJ2-7; 9 positions agree with TRBD2. The CDR3 is CASSVSREGEQYF. The CDR3 DNA is TGTGCCAGCAGTGTATCGCGGGAGGGAGAGCAGTACTTC.